This T cell receptor (beta chain) was captured in a study of brain T cells in children with intractable seizures. Produced via immunoSEQ multiplex PCR; TCRdb's table is partial and in-frame only. Of about 340,000 clones listed, 93% were seen once; the top ten hold 5% to 7%. Time point specified: blood from clinic visit 5 months post-surgery; TSC patient then seizure free. Germline V gives CDR1 SGHNT, CDR2 YYREEE (reference sequence). V lost 0 bases to trimming and J lost 6 bases, with 4 bases between them. CDR3 length equals 12 residues. Broader study findings: Pre-surgery blood may have been undersampled, hiding some clones.

For this clone: Its antigen is undetermined.

The material was peripheral blood, obtained about 5 months after surgery. The chain couples TRBV5-4 to TRBJ2-1, with D unresolved. The sequence came from a boy in the first two years of life with tuberous sclerosis and intractable seizures. In DNA form, the CDR3 reads TGTGCCAGCAGCTTGGACAGCAATGAGCAGTTCTTC. This sequence encodes CASSLDSNEQFF.